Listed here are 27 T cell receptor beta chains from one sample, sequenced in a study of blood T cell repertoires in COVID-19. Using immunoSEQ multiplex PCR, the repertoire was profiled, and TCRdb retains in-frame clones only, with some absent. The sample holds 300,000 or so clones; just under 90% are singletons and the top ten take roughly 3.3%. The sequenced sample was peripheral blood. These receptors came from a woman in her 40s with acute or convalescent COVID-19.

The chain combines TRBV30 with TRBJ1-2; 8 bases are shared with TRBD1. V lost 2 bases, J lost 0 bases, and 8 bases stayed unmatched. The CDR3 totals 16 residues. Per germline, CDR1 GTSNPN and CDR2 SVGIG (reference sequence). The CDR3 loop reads CAWSLAGGRTNYGYTF. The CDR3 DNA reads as TGTGCCTGGAGTCTGGCAGGGGGCAGGACTAACTATGGCTACACCTTC.

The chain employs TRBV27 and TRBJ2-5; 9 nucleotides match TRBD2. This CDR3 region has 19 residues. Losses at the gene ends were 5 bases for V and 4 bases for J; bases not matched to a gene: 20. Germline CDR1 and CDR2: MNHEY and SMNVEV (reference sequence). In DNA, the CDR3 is TGTGCCAGCAGTCTCACCCGAGTAGTTAGCGGGGGCCCCGCAGAGACCCAGTACTTC. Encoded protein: CASSLTRVVSGGPAETQYF.

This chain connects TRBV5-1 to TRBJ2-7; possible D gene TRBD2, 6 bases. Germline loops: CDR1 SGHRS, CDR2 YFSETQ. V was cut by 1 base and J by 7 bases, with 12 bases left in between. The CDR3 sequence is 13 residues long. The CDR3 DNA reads TGCGCCAGCAGCTTGTCGGAACGGGGGGAGCAGTACGTC. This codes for CASSLSERGEQYV.

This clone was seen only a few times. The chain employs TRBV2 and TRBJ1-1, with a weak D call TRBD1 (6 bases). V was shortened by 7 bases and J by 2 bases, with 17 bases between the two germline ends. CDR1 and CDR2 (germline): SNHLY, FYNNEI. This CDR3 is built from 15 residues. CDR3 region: CASTTQGTSNTEAFF. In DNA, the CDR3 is TGTGCCAGCACCACCCAAGGGACATCTAACACTGAAGCTTTCTTT.

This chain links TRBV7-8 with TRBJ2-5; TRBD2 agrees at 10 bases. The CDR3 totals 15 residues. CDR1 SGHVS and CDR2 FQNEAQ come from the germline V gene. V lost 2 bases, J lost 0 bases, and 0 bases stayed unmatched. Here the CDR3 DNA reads TGTGCCAGCAGCTTACTAGCGGGGGACCAAGAGACCCAGTACTTC. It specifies CASSLLAGDQETQYF.

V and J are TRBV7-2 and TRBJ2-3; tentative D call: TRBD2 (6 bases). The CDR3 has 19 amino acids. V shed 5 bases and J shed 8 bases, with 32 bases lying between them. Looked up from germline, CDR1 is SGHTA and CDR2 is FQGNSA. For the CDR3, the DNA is TGTGCCAGCAGCCCTAGTTCGGAGGGAGGAAGCGGGTGGAGAGGTACGCAGTATTTT. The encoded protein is CASSPSSEGGSGWRGTQYF.

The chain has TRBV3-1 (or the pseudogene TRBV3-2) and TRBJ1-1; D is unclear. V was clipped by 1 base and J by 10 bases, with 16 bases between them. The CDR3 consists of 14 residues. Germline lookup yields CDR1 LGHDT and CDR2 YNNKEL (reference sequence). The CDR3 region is CASSQGAKGSGAFF. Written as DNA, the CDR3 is TGTGCCAGCAGCCAAGGGGCGAAAGGAAGCGGAGCTTTCTTT.

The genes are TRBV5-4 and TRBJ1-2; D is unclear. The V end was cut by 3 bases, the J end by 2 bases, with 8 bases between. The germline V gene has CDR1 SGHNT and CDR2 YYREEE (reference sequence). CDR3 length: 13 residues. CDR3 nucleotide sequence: TGTGCCAGCAGCTACGACGGGAACTATGGCTACACCTTC. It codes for CASSYDGNYGYTF.

The CDR3 sequence: CASSPYDRINYGYTF. The CDR3, as DNA: TGTGCCAGCAGTCCCTACGACAGGATTAACTATGGCTACACCTTC. The chain has TRBV6-5 and TRBJ1-2, with a tentative D call TRBD1 (6 bases). CDR1 is MNHEY and CDR2 is SVGAGI in the germline V gene. The CDR3 runs to 15 residues. V was pared by 5 bases and J by 1 base, with 14 bases between.

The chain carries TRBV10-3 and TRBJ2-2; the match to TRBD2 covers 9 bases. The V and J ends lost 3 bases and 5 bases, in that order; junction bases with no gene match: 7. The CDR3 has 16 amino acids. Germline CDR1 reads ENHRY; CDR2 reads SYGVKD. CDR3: CAISDQAGGRTGELFF. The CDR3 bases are TGTGCCATCAGTGATCAAGCGGGGGGAAGAACCGGGGAGCTGTTTTTT.

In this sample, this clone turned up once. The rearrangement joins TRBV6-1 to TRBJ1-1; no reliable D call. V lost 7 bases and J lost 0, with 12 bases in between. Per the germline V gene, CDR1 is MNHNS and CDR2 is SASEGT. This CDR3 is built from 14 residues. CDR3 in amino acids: CASTPGAMNTEAFF. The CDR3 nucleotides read TGTGCCAGCACCCCGGGTGCCATGAACACTGAAGCTTTCTTT.

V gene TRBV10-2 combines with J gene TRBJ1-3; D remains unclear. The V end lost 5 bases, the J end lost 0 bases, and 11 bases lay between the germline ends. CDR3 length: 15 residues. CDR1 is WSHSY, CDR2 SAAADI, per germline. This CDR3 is CASSPGFSSGNTIYF. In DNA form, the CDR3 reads TGCGCCAGCAGTCCAGGTTTCAGCTCTGGAAACACCATATATTTT.

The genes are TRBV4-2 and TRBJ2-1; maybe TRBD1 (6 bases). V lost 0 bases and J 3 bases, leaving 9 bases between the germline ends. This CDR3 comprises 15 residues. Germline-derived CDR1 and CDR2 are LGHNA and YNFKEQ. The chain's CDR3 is CASSQDEGVYNEQFF. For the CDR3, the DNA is TGTGCCAGCAGCCAAGATGAGGGGGTCTACAATGAGCAGTTCTTC.

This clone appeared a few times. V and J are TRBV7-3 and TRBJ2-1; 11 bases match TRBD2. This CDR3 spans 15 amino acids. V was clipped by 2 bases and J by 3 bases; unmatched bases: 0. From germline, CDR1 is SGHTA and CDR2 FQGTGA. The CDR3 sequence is CASSLGTSGYNEQFF. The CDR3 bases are TGTGCCAGCAGCTTAGGGACTAGCGGCTACAATGAGCAGTTCTTC.

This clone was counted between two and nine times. The CDR3 sequence is CASSRTRTPSNYGYTF. CDR3 nucleotide sequence: TGTGCCAGCAGCCGCACGAGGACACCTTCTAACTATGGCTACACCTTC. The chain employs TRBV11-2 and TRBJ1-2; a possible D gene is TRBD1 (5 bases). Trimming stripped 5 bases from V and 0 bases from J, with 16 bases between. CDR1 is SGHAT, CDR2 FQNNGV, per germline. The CDR3 is made up of 16 amino acids.

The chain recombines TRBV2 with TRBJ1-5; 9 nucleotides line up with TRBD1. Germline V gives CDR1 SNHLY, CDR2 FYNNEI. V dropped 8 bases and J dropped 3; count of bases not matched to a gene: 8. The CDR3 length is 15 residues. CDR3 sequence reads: CASDPDRGANQPQHF. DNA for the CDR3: TGTGCCAGCGACCCGGACAGGGGCGCCAATCAGCCCCAGCATTTT.

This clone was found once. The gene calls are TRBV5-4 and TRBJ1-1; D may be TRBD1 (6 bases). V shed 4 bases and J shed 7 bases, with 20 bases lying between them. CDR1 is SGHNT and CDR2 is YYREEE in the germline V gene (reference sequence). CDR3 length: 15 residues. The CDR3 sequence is CASSAQTKGVFEAFF. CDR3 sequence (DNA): TGTGCCAGCAGCGCGCAAACCAAGGGGGTTTTTGAAGCTTTCTTT.

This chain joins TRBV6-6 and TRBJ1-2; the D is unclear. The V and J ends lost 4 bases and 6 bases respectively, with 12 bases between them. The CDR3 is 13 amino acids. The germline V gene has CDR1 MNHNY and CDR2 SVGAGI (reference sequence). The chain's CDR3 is CASSFPGWDGYTF. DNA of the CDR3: TGTGCCAGCAGTTTCCCAGGCTGGGATGGCTACACCTTC.

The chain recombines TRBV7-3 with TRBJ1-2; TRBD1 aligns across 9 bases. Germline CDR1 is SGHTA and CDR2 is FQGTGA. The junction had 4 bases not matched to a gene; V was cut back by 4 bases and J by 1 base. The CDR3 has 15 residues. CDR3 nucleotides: TGTGCCAGCAGCTCGGGACAGGGCTTTAACTATGGCTACACCTTC. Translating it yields CASSSGQGFNYGYTF.

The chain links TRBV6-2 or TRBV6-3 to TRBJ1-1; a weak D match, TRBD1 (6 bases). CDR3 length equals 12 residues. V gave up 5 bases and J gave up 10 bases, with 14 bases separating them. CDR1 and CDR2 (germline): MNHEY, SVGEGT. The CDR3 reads CASSPGGGRAFF. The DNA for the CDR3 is TGTGCCAGCAGTCCCGGGGGGGGGCGAGCTTTCTTT.

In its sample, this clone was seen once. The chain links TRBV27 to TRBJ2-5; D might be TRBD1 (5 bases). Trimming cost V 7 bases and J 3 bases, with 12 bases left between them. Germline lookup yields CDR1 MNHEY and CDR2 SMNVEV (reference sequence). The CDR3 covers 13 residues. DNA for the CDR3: TGTGCCAGCATGATACCAGGGAAAGAGACCCAGTACTTC. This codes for CASMIPGKETQYF.

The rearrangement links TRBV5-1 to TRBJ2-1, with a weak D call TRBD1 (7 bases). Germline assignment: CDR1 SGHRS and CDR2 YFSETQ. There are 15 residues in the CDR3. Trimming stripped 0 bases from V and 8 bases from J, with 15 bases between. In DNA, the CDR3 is TGCGCCAGCAGCTTGGGGCAGGGGGGTGTCGATGAGCAGTTCTTC. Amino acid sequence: CASSLGQGGVDEQFF.

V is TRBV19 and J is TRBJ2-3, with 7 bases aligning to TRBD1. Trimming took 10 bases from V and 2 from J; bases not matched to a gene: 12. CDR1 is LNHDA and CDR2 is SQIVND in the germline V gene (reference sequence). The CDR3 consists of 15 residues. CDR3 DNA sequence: TGTGCCACCCTCGACAGGGAGCGTCCCACAGATACGCAGTATTTT. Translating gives CATLDRERPTDTQYF.

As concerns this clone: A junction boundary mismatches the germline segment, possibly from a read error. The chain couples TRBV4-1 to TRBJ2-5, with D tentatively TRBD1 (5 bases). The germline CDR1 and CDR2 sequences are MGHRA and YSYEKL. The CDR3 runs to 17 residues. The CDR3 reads CASSQDGAGYYQETLHF. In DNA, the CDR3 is TGCGCCAGCAGCCAAGATGGGGCAGGATACTACCAAGAGACCCTACACTTC.

The CDR3 protein is CASSYGTGYRAFF. CDR3 nucleotides: TGTGCCAGCAGTTACGGGACAGGGTATCGAGCTTTCTTT. The V call is TRBV6-5, the J call TRBJ1-1; TRBD1 agrees at 9 bases. CDR1 and CDR2 (germline): MNHEY, SVGAGI. The CDR3 loop spans 13 amino acids. V trimming: 2 bases; J trimming: 10 bases; junction bases outside the gene matches: 5.

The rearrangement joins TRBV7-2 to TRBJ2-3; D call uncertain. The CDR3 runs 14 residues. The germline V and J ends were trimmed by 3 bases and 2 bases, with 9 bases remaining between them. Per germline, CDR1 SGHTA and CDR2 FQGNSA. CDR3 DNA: TGTGCCAGCAGCTTTGGGCAGGACACAGATACGCAGTATTTT. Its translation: CASSFGQDTDTQYF.

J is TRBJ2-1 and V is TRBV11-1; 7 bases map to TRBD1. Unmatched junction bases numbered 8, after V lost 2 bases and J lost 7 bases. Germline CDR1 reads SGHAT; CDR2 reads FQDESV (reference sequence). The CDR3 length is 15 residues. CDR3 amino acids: CASSLRGRGNNEQFF. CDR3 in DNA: TGTGCCAGCAGCTTAAGGGGCAGGGGGAATAATGAGCAGTTCTTC.